The T cell receptor beta chain described here comes from a study of cytomegalovirus exposure and HLA in healthy donors. A multiplex PCR was run with 60 Vbeta primers and 13 Jbeta primers. Using immunoSEQ multiplex PCR, the repertoire was profiled, and TCRdb retains in-frame clones only, with some absent. Its table lists 96,000 or so clones. Germline V gene data show CDR1 as MNHNS and CDR2 as SASEGT. The germline V and J ends were trimmed by 2 bases and 3 bases, with 8 bases remaining between them. The CDR3 covers 14 residues. The origin of this receptor is a woman in her 30s in good health and CMV-seronegative. This chain joins TRBV6-1 and TRBJ1-3, with D tentatively TRBD1 (6 bases). Sample: PBMCs. The CDR3 nucleotides read TGTGCCAGCAGTGAATGGGGGCATGGAAACACCATATATTTT. This gives the protein CASSEWGHGNTIYF.